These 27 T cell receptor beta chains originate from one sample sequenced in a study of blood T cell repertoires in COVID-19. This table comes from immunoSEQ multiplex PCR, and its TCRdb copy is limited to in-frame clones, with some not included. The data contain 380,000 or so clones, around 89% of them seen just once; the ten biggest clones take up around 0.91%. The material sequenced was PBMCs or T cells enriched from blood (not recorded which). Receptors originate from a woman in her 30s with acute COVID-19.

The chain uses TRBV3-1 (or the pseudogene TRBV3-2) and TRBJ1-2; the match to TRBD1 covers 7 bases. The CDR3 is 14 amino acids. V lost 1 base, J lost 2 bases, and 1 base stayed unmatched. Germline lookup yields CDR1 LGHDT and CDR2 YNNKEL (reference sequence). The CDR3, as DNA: TGTGCCAGCAGCCAAGCAGGGGGGAACTATGGCTACACCTTC. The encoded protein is CASSQAGGNYGYTF.

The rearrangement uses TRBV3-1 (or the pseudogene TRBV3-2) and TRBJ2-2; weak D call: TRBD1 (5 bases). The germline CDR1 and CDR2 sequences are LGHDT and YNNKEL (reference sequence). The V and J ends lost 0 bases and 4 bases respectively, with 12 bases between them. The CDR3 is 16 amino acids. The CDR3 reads CASSQEGRVITGELFF. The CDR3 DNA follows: TGTGCCAGCAGCCAAGAGGGCAGGGTGATCACCGGGGAGCTGTTTTTT.

The CDR3 DNA sequence: TGTGCCAGCAGTTTAGCGGCCCCCCCTGGGGCCAACGTCCTGACTTTC. It specifies CASSLAAPPGANVLTF. The chain couples TRBV27 to TRBJ2-6; D is ambiguous. The CDR3 contains 16 residues. CDR1 MNHEY and CDR2 SMNVEV come from the germline V gene (reference sequence). V lost 2 bases and J lost 2, with 10 bases in between.

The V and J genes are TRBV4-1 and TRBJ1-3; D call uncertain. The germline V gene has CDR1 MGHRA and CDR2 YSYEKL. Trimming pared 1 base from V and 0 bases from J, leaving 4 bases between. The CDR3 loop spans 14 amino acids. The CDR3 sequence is CASSQVSSGNTIYF. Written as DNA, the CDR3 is TGCGCCAGCAGCCAAGTCAGCTCTGGAAACACCATATATTTT.

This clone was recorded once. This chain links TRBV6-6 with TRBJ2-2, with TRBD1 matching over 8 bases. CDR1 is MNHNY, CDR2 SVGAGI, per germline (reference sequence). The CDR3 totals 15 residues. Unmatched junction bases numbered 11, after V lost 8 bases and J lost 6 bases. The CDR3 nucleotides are TGTGCCAGCCGGAGGGACAGGATCTTTTCCGGGGAGCTGTTTTTT. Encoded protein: CASRRDRIFSGELFF.

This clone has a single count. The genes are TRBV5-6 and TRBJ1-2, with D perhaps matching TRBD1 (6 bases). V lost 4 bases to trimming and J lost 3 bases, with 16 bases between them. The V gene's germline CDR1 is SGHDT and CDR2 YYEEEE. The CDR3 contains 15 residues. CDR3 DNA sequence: TGTGCCAGCAGCCCTGGAGGGGGGGGCCACTATGGCTACACCTTC. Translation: CASSPGGGGHYGYTF. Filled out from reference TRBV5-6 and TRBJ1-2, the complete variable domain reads DAGVTQSPTHLIKTRGQQVTLRCSPKSGHDTVSWYQQALGQGPQFIFQYYEEEERQRGNFPDRFSGHQFPNYSSELNVNALLLGDSALYLCASSPGGGGHYGYTFGSGTRLTVV.

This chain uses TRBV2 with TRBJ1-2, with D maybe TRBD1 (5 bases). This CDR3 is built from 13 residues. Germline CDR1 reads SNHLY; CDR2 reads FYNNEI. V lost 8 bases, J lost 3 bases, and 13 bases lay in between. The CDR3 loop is CASARGRDYGYTF. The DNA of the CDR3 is TGTGCCAGCGCGCGGGGACGGGACTATGGCTACACCTTC.

As DNA, the CDR3 is TGTGCCAGCAGTCTCGGGACAGGGCCATTCTACGAGCAGTACTTC. Its protein product is CASSLGTGPFYEQYF. The gene calls are TRBV27 and TRBJ2-7, with TRBD1 identical over 9 bases. Germline-derived CDR1 and CDR2 are MNHEY and SMNVEV (reference sequence). The CDR3 is 15 amino acids. With 5 bases clipped from V and 3 bases from J, the junction kept 8 bases outside the gene matches.

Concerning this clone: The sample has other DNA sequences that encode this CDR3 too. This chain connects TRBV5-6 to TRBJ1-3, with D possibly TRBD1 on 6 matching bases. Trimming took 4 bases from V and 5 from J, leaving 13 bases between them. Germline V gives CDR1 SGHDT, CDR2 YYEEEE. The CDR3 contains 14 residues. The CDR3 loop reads CASSLGTGRNTIYF. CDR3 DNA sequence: TGTGCCAGCAGCCTGGGTACAGGGCGAAACACCATATATTTT.

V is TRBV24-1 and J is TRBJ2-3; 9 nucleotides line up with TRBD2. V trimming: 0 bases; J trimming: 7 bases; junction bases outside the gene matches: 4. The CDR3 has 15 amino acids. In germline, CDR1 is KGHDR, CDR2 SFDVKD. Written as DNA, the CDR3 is TGTGCCACCAGTGATTTGACTAGCGGGCGCCATACGCAGTATTTT. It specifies CATSDLTSGRHTQYF.

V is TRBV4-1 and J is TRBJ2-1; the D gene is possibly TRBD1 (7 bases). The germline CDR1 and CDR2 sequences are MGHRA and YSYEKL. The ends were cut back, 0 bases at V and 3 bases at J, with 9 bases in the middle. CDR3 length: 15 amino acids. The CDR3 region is CASSQDRGDYNEQFF. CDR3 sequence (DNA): TGCGCCAGCAGCCAAGACAGGGGGGACTACAATGAGCAGTTCTTC.

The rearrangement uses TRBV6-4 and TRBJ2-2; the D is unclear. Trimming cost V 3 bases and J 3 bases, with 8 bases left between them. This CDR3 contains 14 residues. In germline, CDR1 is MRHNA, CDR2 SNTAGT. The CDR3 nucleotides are TGTGCCAGCAGTGAACTCCCCTACACCGGGGAGCTGTTTTTT. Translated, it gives CASSELPYTGELFF.

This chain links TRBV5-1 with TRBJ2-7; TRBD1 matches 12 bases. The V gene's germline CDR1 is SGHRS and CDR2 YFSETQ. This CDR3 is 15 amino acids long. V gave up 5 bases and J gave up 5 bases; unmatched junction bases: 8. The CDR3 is CASSRPGQGANEQYF. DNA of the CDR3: TGCGCCAGCAGTCGACCGGGACAGGGGGCCAACGAGCAGTACTTC.

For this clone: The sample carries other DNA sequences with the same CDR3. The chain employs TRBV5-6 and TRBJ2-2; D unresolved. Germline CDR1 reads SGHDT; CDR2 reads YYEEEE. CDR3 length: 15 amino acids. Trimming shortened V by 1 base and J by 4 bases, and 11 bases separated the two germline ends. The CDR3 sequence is CASSLHGFGTGELFF. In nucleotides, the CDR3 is TGTGCCAGCAGCTTGCATGGTTTCGGCACCGGGGAGCTGTTTTTT.

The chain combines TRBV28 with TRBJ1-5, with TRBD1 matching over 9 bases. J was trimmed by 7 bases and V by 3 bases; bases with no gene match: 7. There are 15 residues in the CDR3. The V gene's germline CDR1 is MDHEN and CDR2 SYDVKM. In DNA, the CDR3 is TGTGCCAGCAGTTTTACAGGGGGCGGGCGACAGCCCCAGCATTTT. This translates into CASSFTGGGRQPQHF.

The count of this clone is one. Here the CDR3 reads CASSSGGATGELFF. The CDR3 DNA reads as TGTGCCAGCAGTAGCGGGGGGGCCACCGGGGAGCTGTTTTTT. The V call is TRBV6-4, the J call TRBJ2-2; TRBD2 agrees at 10 bases. This CDR3 comprises 14 residues. CDR1 and CDR2 (germline): MRHNA, SNTAGT. J lost 4 bases, V lost 5 bases, and 1 base had no gene match.

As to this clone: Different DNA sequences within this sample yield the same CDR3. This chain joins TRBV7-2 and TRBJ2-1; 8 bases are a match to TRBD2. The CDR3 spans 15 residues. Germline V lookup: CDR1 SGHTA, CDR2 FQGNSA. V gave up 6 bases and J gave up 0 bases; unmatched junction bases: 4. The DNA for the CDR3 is TGTGCCAGCAGTTCCGGGACTAGCTCCTACAATGAGCAGTTCTTC. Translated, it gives CASSSGTSSYNEQFF.

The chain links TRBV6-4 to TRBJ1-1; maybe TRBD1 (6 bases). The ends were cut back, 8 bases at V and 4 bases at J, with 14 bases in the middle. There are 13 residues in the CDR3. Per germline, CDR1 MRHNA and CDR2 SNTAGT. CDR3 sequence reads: CASRNRESTEAFF. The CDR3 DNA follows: TGTGCCAGCCGTAACAGGGAGAGCACTGAAGCTTTCTTT.

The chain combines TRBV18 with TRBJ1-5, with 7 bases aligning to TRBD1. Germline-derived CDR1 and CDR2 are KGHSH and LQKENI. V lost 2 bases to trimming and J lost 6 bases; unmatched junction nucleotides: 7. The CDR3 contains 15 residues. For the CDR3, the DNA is TGTGCCAGCTCACCAACGACAGGGAAGCGTCAGCCCCAGCATTTT. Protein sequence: CASSPTTGKRQPQHF.

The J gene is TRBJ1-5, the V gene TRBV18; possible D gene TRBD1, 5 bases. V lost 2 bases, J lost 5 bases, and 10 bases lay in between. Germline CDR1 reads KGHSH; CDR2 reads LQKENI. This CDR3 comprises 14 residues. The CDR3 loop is CASSPTSGDQPQHF. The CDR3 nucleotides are TGTGCCAGCTCACCAACGTCGGGGGATCAGCCCCAGCATTTT.

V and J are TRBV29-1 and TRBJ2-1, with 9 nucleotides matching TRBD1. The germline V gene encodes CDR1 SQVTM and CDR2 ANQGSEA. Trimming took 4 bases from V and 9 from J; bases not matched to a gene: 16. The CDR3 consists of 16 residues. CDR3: CSVAGQGMAPFTEQFF. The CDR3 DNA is TGCAGCGTTGCTGGACAGGGGATGGCGCCTTTCACTGAGCAGTTCTTC.

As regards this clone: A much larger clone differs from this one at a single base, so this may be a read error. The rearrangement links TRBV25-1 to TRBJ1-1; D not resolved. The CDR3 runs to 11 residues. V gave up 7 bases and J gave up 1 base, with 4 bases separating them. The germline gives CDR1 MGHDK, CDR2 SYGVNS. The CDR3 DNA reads TGTGCCAGCACCAGGAACACTGAAGCTTTCTTT. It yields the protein CASTRNTEAFF.

The CDR3 DNA follows: TGTGCCAGCTACCCGGACAGGTTCCACACTGAAGCTTTCTTT. Its protein product is CASYPDRFHTEAFF. The chain has TRBV7-9 and TRBJ1-1, with TRBD1 identical over 7 bases. V lost 8 bases, J lost 3 bases, and 9 bases stayed unmatched. Germline CDR1 reads SEHNR; CDR2 reads FQNEAQ (reference sequence). This CDR3 has 14 amino acids.

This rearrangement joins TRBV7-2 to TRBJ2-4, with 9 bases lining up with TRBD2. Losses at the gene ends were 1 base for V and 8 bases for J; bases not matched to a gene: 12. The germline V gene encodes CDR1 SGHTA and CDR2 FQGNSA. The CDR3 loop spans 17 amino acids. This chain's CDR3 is CASSLGIIAGASDIQYF. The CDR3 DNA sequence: TGTGCCAGCAGCTTAGGGATTATAGCGGGGGCATCTGACATTCAGTACTTC.

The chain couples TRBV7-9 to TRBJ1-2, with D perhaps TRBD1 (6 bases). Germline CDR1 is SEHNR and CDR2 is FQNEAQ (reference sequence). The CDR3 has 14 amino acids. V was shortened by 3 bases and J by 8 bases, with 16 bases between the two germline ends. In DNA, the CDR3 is TGTGCCAGCAGCTTTACGGACAGCCTTAGGGGCTACACCTTC. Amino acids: CASSFTDSLRGYTF. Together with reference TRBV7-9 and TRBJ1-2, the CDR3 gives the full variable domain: DTGVSQNPRHKITKRGQNVTFRCDPISEHNRLYWYRQTLGQGPEFLTYFQNEAQLEKSRLLSDRFSAERPKGSFSTLEIQRTEQGDSAMYLCASSFTDSLRGYTFGSGTRLTVV.

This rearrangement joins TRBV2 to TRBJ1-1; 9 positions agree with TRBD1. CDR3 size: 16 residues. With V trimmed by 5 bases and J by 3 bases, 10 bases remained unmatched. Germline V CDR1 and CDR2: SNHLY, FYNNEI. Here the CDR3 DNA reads TGTGCCAGCAGTAAATGGGGACAGGGATGGGACACTGAAGCTTTCTTT. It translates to CASSKWGQGWDTEAFF.

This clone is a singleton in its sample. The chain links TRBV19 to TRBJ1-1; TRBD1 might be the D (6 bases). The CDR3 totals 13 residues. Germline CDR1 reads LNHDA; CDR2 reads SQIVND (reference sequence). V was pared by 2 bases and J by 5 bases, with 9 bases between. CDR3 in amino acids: CASSIQGRTEAFF. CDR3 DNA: TGTGCCAGTAGTATACAGGGGCGGACTGAAGCTTTCTTT.